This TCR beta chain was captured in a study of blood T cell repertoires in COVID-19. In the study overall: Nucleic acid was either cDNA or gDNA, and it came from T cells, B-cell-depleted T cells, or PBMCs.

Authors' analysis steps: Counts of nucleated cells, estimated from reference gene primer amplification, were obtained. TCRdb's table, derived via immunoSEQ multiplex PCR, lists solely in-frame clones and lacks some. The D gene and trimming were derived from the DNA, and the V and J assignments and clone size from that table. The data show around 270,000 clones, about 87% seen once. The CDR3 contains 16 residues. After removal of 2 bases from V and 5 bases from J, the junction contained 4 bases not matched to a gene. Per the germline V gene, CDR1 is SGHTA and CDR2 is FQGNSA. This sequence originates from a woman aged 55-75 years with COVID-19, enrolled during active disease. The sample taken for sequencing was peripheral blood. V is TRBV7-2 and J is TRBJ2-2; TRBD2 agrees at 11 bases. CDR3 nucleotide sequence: TGTGCCAGCAGCTTAACCAGGACTAGCGGGACCGGGGAGCTGTTTTTT. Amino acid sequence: CASSLTRTSGTGELFF.